This T cell receptor beta chain originates from a study of T cell responses to AZD1222 COVID-19 vaccine. With regard to this clone: Its antigen is as yet unknown.

The study's findings and limits: Repertoire sampling happened only post peak T cell response.

From germline, CDR1 is SQVTM and CDR2 ANQGSEA. J gave up 1 base and V 2 bases, and 7 bases lay outside the gene matches. This CDR3 has 15 residues. Repertoires were generated with immunoSEQ multiplex PCR, while TCRdb's copy carries only in-frame clones and drops some. The sample shows approximately 130,000 clones, 80% to 90% of them seen only once. Sequencing used peripheral blood, obtained on day 0 of AZD1222 vaccination. The origin of this receptor is an adult in good health. The V gene is TRBV29-1, the J gene TRBJ1-2; 7 nucleotides agree with TRBD1. The CDR3 protein is CSVERDRDLNYGYTF. As DNA, the CDR3 is TGCAGCGTTGAAAGAGACAGGGATCTTAACTATGGCTACACCTTC.